The 21 T cell receptor beta chains below were found in one sample sequenced in a study of cytomegalovirus exposure and HLA in healthy donors. In the PCR, 60 Vbeta and 13 Jbeta primers were used. Method: immunoSEQ multiplex PCR; TCRdb's copy keeps in-frame clones and lacks some. Of roughly 200,000 clones listed, 83% are singletons. Sequenced: PBMCs. These receptors originate from a man in his forties or fifties in good health and CMV-seronegative.

Note on this clone: The same CDR3 also results from other DNA sequences found in this sample. The chain joins TRBV6-5 to TRBJ1-2, with 8 bases lining up with TRBD1. CDR3 length: 13 amino acids. CDR1 MNHEY and CDR2 SVGAGI come from the germline V gene. The trim removed 5 bases at V and 3 bases at J, leaving 2 bases unmatched. The CDR3 nucleotides read TGTGCCAGCAGTGGGACAGGCCACTATGGCTACACCTTC. Residues: CASSGTGHYGYTF.

The chain employs TRBV7-3 and TRBJ2-5; 8 bases fit TRBD2. Germline V gene data show CDR1 as SGHTA and CDR2 as FQGTGA. CDR3 length: 13 residues. Trimming at V came to 5 bases and at J to 1 base, leaving 0 bases not matched to a gene. Here the CDR3 reads CASSRGGQETQYF. The DNA of the CDR3 is TGTGCCAGCAGCCGGGGGGGCCAAGAGACCCAGTACTTC.

The CDR3 DNA sequence: TGTGCCAGTAGTATAAGGGGGCCAGGGGGCGTTAACACTGAAGCTTTCTTT. Residues: CASSIRGPGGVNTEAFF. The chain combines TRBV19 with TRBJ1-1; TRBD1 matches 8 bases. The J segment lost 2 bases and the V segment lost 2 bases, leaving 10 bases of the junction unmatched. Per the germline V gene, CDR1 is LNHDA and CDR2 is SQIVND (reference sequence). This CDR3 has 17 amino acids.

The rearrangement links TRBV30 to TRBJ2-7; tentative D call: TRBD2 (5 bases). Germline V gives CDR1 GTSNPN, CDR2 SVGIG (reference sequence). This CDR3 is built from 13 residues. Trimming removed 5 bases from V and 4 bases from J, with 15 bases in between. CDR3 region: CAWEGMGRYEQYF. The CDR3 DNA reads TGTGCCTGGGAAGGGATGGGGAGATACGAGCAGTACTTC.

This clone showed up just a few times. The J gene is TRBJ2-7, the V gene TRBV6-1; D is unclear. V was cut by 7 bases and J by 2 bases, with 12 bases left in between. The CDR3 has 13 amino acids. Germline V gene sequence: CDR1 MNHNS, CDR2 SASEGT. CDR3 bases: TGTGCCAGCAATGGTGAGCGTACCTACGAGCAGTACTTC. Encoded protein: CASNGERTYEQYF.

This clone was picked up a small number of times. The chain employs TRBV10-3 and TRBJ1-1; possible D gene TRBD1, 6 bases. CDR1 is ENHRY, CDR2 SYGVKD, per germline. V lost 3 bases to trimming and J lost 1 base, with 12 bases between them. The CDR3 spans 15 residues. In DNA form, the CDR3 reads TGTGCCATCAGTGATCCGGGACACCCGAACACTGAAGCTTTCTTT. Residues: CAISDPGHPNTEAFF.

This sequence joins TRBV10-3 and TRBJ2-7; 14 nucleotides match TRBD2. V was clipped by 4 bases and J by 7 bases; unmatched bases: 9. This CDR3 is 16 amino acids long. The V gene's germline CDR1 is ENHRY and CDR2 SYGVKD. The CDR3 region is CAISGSEGLAGVEQYF. The CDR3, as DNA: TGTGCCATCAGTGGTAGCGAGGGACTAGCGGGAGTGGAGCAGTACTTC.

About this clone itself: Its ends do not fully match the called genes, so a read error is possible. The chain is built from TRBV7-7 and TRBJ2-2; 7 nucleotides match TRBD1. Germline loops: CDR1 SSHAT, CDR2 FNYEAQ (reference sequence). The CDR3 extends over 15 amino acids. The CDR3 protein is CASSLGTDLTGELFF. DNA for the CDR3: TGTGCTAGCAGCTTAGGGACAGATCTCACCGGGGAGCTGTTTTTT.

The V call is TRBV5-1, the J call TRBJ2-5; D remains unclear. CDR3 length: 15 residues. V was shortened by 0 bases and J by 2 bases, with 11 bases between the two germline ends. Germline loops: CDR1 SGHRS, CDR2 YFSETQ. The CDR3 DNA reads as TGCGCCAGCAGCTTGGTCGGCCAGACACAAGAGACCCAGTACTTC. This encodes CASSLVGQTQETQYF.

The CDR3: CASSTRHGQEYF. DNA for the CDR3: TGTGCCAGCAGTACGCGACACGGCCAGGAGTACTTC. V and J are TRBV28 and TRBJ2-7; no firm D call. V lost 5 bases and J 11 bases, leaving 16 bases between the germline ends. This CDR3 spans 12 amino acids. CDR1 and CDR2 (germline): MDHEN, SYDVKM.

The V gene is TRBV11-3, the J gene TRBJ2-5; 14 bases match TRBD2. The CDR3 consists of 17 residues. J lost 2 bases, V lost 1 base, and 3 bases had no gene match. The germline V gene has CDR1 SGHNT and CDR2 YENEEA. CDR3 region: CASSLGTSGGYQETQYF. Here the CDR3 DNA reads TGTGCCAGCAGCTTAGGGACTAGCGGGGGGTATCAAGAGACCCAGTACTTC.

The chain recombines TRBV9 with TRBJ2-1; D possibly corresponds to TRBD2 (7 bases). Germline-derived CDR1 and CDR2 are SGDLS and YYNGEE. The CDR3 sequence is 15 residues long. The ends were cut back, 1 base at V and 10 bases at J, with 18 bases in the middle. The DNA for the CDR3 is TGTGCCAGCAGCGTAAAGTGGGGGGGCTTCCCAGAGCAGTTCTTC. Amino acid sequence: CASSVKWGGFPEQFF.

The rearrangement uses TRBV6-1 and TRBJ2-5; 8 bases line up with TRBD1. In germline, CDR1 is MNHNS, CDR2 SASEGT. The V and J ends lost 6 bases and 2 bases, in that order; junction bases with no gene match: 5. The CDR3 extends over 14 amino acids. Here the CDR3 DNA reads TGTGCCAGCAGCTCAGGACAGGGACAAGAGACCCAGTACTTC. Translation gives CASSSGQGQETQYF.

The rearrangement joins TRBV6-5 to TRBJ1-5; 9 bases match TRBD1. V lost 5 bases and J lost 7; bases outside the gene matches: 6. CDR3 size: 14 residues. CDR1 is MNHEY and CDR2 is SVGAGI in the germline V gene. CDR3 region: CASSRTGGRQPQHF. Written as DNA, the CDR3 is TGTGCCAGCAGTCGCACAGGGGGCCGGCAGCCCCAGCATTTT.

V is TRBV28 and J is TRBJ2-7; D is perhaps TRBD2 (6 bases). This CDR3 has 16 amino acids. Trimming took off 5 bases at V and 3 bases at J, with 20 bases between the two ends. Per the germline V gene, CDR1 is MDHEN and CDR2 is SYDVKM. This CDR3 reads CASSSSGRPGDYEQYF. CDR3 in DNA: TGTGCCAGCAGTAGCAGTGGCAGGCCGGGAGACTACGAGCAGTACTTC.

The gene calls are TRBV18 and TRBJ1-3; D unresolved. Looked up from germline, CDR1 is KGHSH and CDR2 is LQKENI. Trimming left V 0 bases short and J 7 bases short, with 7 bases between. The length of the CDR3 is 13 residues. CDR3 nucleotide sequence: TGTGCCAGCTCACCACCGTGGGAGAACACCATATATTTT. It encodes CASSPPWENTIYF.

The chain couples TRBV15 to TRBJ2-3; no firm D call. Germline-derived CDR1 and CDR2 are LNHNV and YYDKDF (reference sequence). The germline V and J ends were trimmed by 0 bases and 4 bases, with 5 bases remaining between them. This CDR3 has 13 amino acids. In nucleotides, the CDR3 is TGTGCCACCAGCAGAGATCTCCCAGATACGCAGTATTTT. It translates to CATSRDLPDTQYF.

The chain joins TRBV19 to TRBJ2-7; tentative D call: TRBD2 (6 bases). The V end was cut by 3 bases, the J end by 2 bases, with 14 bases between. This CDR3 has 15 amino acids. Germline V lookup: CDR1 LNHDA, CDR2 SQIVND (reference sequence). CDR3: CASSMRRGETYEQYF. Here the CDR3 DNA reads TGTGCCAGTAGTATGCGGCGGGGTGAAACCTACGAGCAGTACTTC. Using reference TRBV19 and TRBJ2-7 for the parts outside the CDR3, the full variable domain is DGGITQSPKYLFRKEGQNVTLSCEQNLNHDAMYWYRQDPGQGLRLIYYSQIVNDFQKGDIAEGYSVSREKKESFPLTVTSAQKNPTAFYLCASSMRRGETYEQYFGPGTRLTVT.

The chain is built from TRBV7-3 and TRBJ2-3; D might be TRBD1 (5 bases). The CDR3 consists of 15 residues. Germline V gives CDR1 SGHTA, CDR2 FQGTGA. Trimming pared 4 bases from V and 2 bases from J, leaving 13 bases between. The chain's CDR3 is CASSSQGWDTDTQYF. CDR3 coding DNA: TGTGCCAGCAGCTCGCAGGGCTGGGACACAGATACGCAGTATTTT.

A remark on this clone: Germline is not matched at one junction end, which may reflect a read error. The rearrangement joins TRBV9 to TRBJ2-7, with a tentative D call TRBD1 (6 bases). Germline loops: CDR1 SGDLS, CDR2 YYNGEE. The CDR3 is 14 residues long. The CDR3 sequence: CASSPTGISHEQYF. CDR3 DNA: TGTGCCAGCAGCCCCACAGGGATCTCCCACGAGCAGTACTTC.

This clone was observed once. This chain uses TRBV27 with TRBJ2-5; TRBD2 is a possible D gene (5 bases). Trimming left V 0 bases short and J 6 bases short, with 8 bases between. This CDR3 is 13 amino acids long. CDR1 and CDR2 from the germline V gene are MNHEY and SMNVEV (reference sequence). The CDR3 nucleotides are TGTGCCAGCAGTTTATCGCGGGCTCAGACCCAGTACTTC. The encoded protein is CASSLSRAQTQYF.